This TCR beta chain derives from a study of blood T cell repertoires in COVID-19. CDR3 length equals 14 residues. Per germline, CDR1 LNHNV and CDR2 YYDKDF (reference sequence). V was pared by 0 bases and J by 9 bases, with 12 bases between. Enrollees, about 18 to 89 years old, lived in about two dozen US areas. Categorization into cohorts depended on clinical history that participants reported. Per the original methods: Reference gene primers were amplified, and this amplification served to estimate nucleated cell counts. The repertoire was sequenced with immunoSEQ multiplex PCR; TCRdb's copy has only in-frame clones and lacks some. V, J and clone size derive from that table, while D and trimming were established from the DNA sequence. The repertoire holds roughly 360,000 clones, with 70% to 90% as singletons.

The sequencing sample was made of PBMCs or T cells enriched from blood (not recorded which). The V and J genes are TRBV15 and TRBJ1-3; tentatively, D is TRBD1 (6 bases). The receptor's source is a man in his thirties or forties who had recovered from COVID-19. The CDR3 reads CATSRDRGSSTIYF. As DNA, the CDR3 is TGTGCCACCAGCAGAGACAGGGGCAGCAGCACCATATATTTT.